The 9 T cell receptor beta chains below all came from one sample that was sequenced in a study of blood T cell repertoires in COVID-19. Sequenced by immunoSEQ multiplex PCR; TCRdb stores in-frame clones only, minus some. Among approximately 72,000 clones listed, 86% were seen once. Sequenced input: peripheral blood. The receptors shown here come from a woman between 55 and 75 years old with acute or convalescent COVID-19.

There are a few counts of this clone. This chain uses TRBV12-3 or TRBV12-4 with TRBJ1-6, with D hard to call. V dropped 4 bases and J dropped 10 bases, with 11 bases sitting between them. The length of the CDR3 is 13 residues. Here the CDR3 DNA reads TGTGCCAGCAGTTCGGAGGGATCGTCACCCCTCCACTTT. It encodes CASSSEGSSPLHF.

The J gene is TRBJ2-2, the V gene TRBV9; TRBD1 matches at 8 bases. J was trimmed by 0 bases and V by 3 bases; bases with no gene match: 4. Germline-derived CDR1 and CDR2 are SGDLS and YYNGEE. This CDR3 is built from 16 residues. CDR3 protein: CASSARQGSNTGELFF. CDR3 sequence (DNA): TGTGCCAGCAGCGCGAGACAGGGGTCGAACACCGGGGAGCTGTTTTTT.

The chain uses TRBV30 and TRBJ2-7; a weak D match, TRBD1 (6 bases). Trimming pared 2 bases from V and 3 bases from J, leaving 8 bases between. Germline CDR1 reads GTSNPN; CDR2 reads SVGIG (reference sequence). CDR3 length: 12 residues. The CDR3 region has the DNA TGTGCCTGGAGTAGGGGGAGCTACGAGCAGTACTTC. Protein product: CAWSRGSYEQYF.

The chain has TRBV5-1 and TRBJ2-5, with D perhaps TRBD2 (6 bases). Germline V CDR1 and CDR2: SGHRS, YFSETQ. The CDR3 is made up of 14 amino acids. The V and J ends lost 2 bases and 3 bases respectively, with 11 bases between them. CDR3 residues: CASSFSAGKETQYF. Here the CDR3 DNA reads TGCGCCAGCAGCTTCTCGGCGGGGAAAGAGACCCAGTACTTC.

This clone was found a few times. The chain is built from TRBV19 and TRBJ2-2, with 7 bases fitting TRBD1. Germline V gene lookup returns CDR1 LNHDA and CDR2 SQIVND (reference sequence). J was trimmed by 6 bases and V by 5 bases; bases with no gene match: 6. This CDR3 comprises 14 residues. CDR3: CASSATGAAGELFF. CDR3 coding DNA: TGTGCCAGTAGTGCCACAGGGGCGGCCGGGGAGCTGTTTTTT.

This clone turned up a few times. This chain uses TRBV6-5 with TRBJ1-1; D unclear. V dropped 8 bases and J dropped 1 base, with 5 bases sitting between them. The CDR3 sequence is 11 residues long. The germline V gene has CDR1 MNHEY and CDR2 SVGAGI. In DNA, the CDR3 is TGTGCCAGCCGGAGGAACACTGAAGCTTTCTTT. Amino acids: CASRRNTEAFF.

The CDR3 DNA is TGTGCCAGCAGTTACTCCCGCGCAACTAATGAAAAACTGTTTTTT. The encoded protein is CASSYSRATNEKLFF. This chain uses TRBV6-6 with TRBJ1-4; D unresolved. CDR1 is MNHNY and CDR2 is SVGAGI in the germline V gene (reference sequence). The germline V and J ends were trimmed by 0 bases and 0 bases, with 5 bases remaining between them. This CDR3 spans 15 amino acids.

This clone was recorded once. The chain carries TRBV28 and TRBJ2-1, with 8 positions matching TRBD1. The germline CDR1 and CDR2 sequences are MDHEN and SYDVKM. The CDR3 has 15 amino acids. V was pared by 5 bases and J by 7 bases, with 10 bases of the junction left unmatched. CDR3 in amino acids: CASSRYGRGRNEQFF. The CDR3 DNA sequence: TGTGCCAGCAGTCGCTATGGCAGGGGGCGAAATGAGCAGTTCTTC.

The genes are TRBV27 and TRBJ2-1, with 11 bases identical to TRBD2. The CDR3 extends over 16 amino acids. From germline, CDR1 is MNHEY and CDR2 SMNVEV (reference sequence). V shed 5 bases, J shed 1 base, and the junction held 4 bases outside the gene matches. As DNA, the CDR3 is TGTGCCAGCAGTCTACTAGCGGGGGTTTCCTACAATGAGCAGTTCTTC. Its protein is CASSLLAGVSYNEQFF.